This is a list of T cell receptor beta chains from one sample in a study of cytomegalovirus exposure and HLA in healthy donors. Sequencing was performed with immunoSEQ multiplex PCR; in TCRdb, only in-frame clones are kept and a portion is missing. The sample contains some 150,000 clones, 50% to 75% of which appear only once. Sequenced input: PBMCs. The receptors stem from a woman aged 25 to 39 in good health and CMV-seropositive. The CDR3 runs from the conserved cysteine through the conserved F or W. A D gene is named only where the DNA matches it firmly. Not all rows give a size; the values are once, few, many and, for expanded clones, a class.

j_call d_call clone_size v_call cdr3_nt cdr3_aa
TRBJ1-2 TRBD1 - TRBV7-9 TGTGCCAGCAGCGCTGGACAGGGAACGATCTATGGCTACACCTTC CASSAGQGTIYGYTF
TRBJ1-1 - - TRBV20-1 TGCAGTGCTGGTCCCGGGGCTGAAGCTTTCTTT CSAGPGAEAFF
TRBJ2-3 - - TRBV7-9 TGTGCCAGCAGCTCCGAGGCAGATACGCAGTATTTT CASSSEADTQYF
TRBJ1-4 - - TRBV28 TGTGCCAGCGGGCCTTATGAAAAACTGTTTTTT CASGPYEKLFF
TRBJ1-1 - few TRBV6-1 TGTGCCAGCAGGGTAGAGATGAACACTGAAGCTTTCTTT CASRVEMNTEAFF
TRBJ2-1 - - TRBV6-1 TGTGCCAGCAGCTACACAGGTAGCTCCTACAATGAGCAGTTCTTC CASSYTGSSYNEQFF
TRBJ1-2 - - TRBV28 TGTGCCAGCAGTTACAGGGTTGCCAACTATGGCTACACCTTC CASSYRVANYGYTF
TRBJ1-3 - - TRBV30 TGTGCCTGGAGTGTATTGCCAGACACCATATATTTT CAWSVLPDTIYF
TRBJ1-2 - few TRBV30 TGTGCCTGCCCCGGAGCAGGGGATGGCTACACCTTC CACPGAGDGYTF
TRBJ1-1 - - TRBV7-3 TGTGCCAGCAGCCGACAGGTGAACACTGAAGCTTTCTTT CASSRQVNTEAFF
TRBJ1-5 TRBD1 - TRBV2 TGTGCCAGCGACAGGGCCAATCAGCCCCAGCATTTT CASDRANQPQHF
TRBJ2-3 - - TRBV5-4 TGTGCCAGCAGTTCGCGACTTAGCACAGATACGCAGTATTTT CASSSRLSTDTQYF
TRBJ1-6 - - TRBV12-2 TGTGCAAGTCGCTTAGAAGGAGGGGGGGGGTCCGGGTATAATTCACCCCTCCACTTT CASRLEGGGGSGYNSPLHF
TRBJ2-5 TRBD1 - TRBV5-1 TGCGCCAGCAGCAGGGACAGCGAAGAGACCCAGTACTTC CASSRDSEETQYF
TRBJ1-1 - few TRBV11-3 TGTGCCAGCAGCCTTGAACAGGGAGTAGTCGCTGAAGCTTTCTTT CASSLEQGVVAEAFF
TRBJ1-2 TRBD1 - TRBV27 TGTGCCAGCAGCCCTACGGGGACAGCTGGCTATGGCTACACCTTC CASSPTGTAGYGYTF